This is a list of T cell receptor beta chains from one sample in a study of T-cell memory formation after mild COVID-19. TCRdb reprocessed the 5' RACE reads with MiXCR, giving one entry per CDR3 protein. The sample yields about 250,000 distinct CDR3 sequences, roughly 15% seen once. The sequenced sample consisted of PBMCs or a T cell subset sorted from them (not recorded which). The receptor set was obtained from an adult woman who had mild COVID-19 (a few samples of this study predate the infection). Cell type and time point are not known. Both conserved end residues are part of each CDR3. The D gene is left open where the match is weak. Clone size appears in some rows only: once, few, many, or a class for an expanded clone.

length: 14
V: TRBV19
size: few
D: TRBD1
J: TRBJ1-1
DNA: TGTGCCAGTAGTAAACAGGGGCCAGGCACTGAAGCTTTCTTT
CDR3: CASSKQGPGTEAFF

length: 15
V: TRBV5-1
size: .
D: TRBD2
J: TRBJ2-1
DNA: TGCGCCAGCAGCTTGTCGACTAGCGGGGGGAATGAGCAGTTCTTC
CDR3: CASSLSTSGGNEQFF

length: 18
V: TRBV2
size: .
D: TRBD2
J: TRBJ2-3
DNA: TGTGCCAGCAGTGAAACCCCCTTGGCGGGAGGGGGGGCAGATACGCAGTATTTT
CDR3: CASSETPLAGGGADTQYF

length: 15
V: TRBV5-1
size: few
D: .
J: TRBJ1-4
DNA: TGCGCCAGCAGCTTGAACCAGGCAACTAATGAAAAACTGTTTTTT
CDR3: CASSLNQATNEKLFF

length: 18
V: TRBV11-3
size: .
D: TRBD2
J: TRBJ2-1
DNA: TGTGCCAGCAGCTTAGTCGGCTTTAGTAGCGGGAGGAACAATGAGCAGTTCTTC
CDR3: CASSLVGFSSGRNNEQFF

length: 14
V: TRBV6-6
size: .
D: .
J: TRBJ1-1
DNA: TGTGCCAGCAGTTTGCCCACACCGAACACTGAAGCTTTCTTT
CDR3: CASSLPTPNTEAFF

length: 13
V: TRBV18
size: .
D: .
J: TRBJ2-7
DNA: TGTGCCAGCTCAAGGGCCCCCGACTACGAGCAGTACTTC
CDR3: CASSRAPDYEQYF

length: 13
V: TRBV12-3/TRBV12-4
size: few
D: .
J: TRBJ1-2
DNA: TGTGCCAGCACCCTAGGACGAAGCTCTGGCTACACCTTC
CDR3: CASTLGRSSGYTF

length: 15
V: TRBV14
size: few
D: TRBD2
J: TRBJ2-7
DNA: TGTGCCAGCAGCTCCGGGACTAGGCGTTCCTACGAGCAGTACTTC
CDR3: CASSSGTRRSYEQYF

length: 14
V: TRBV10-3
size: .
D: .
J: TRBJ1-1
DNA: TGTGCCATCAGTGTGAACTTTCAGAACACTGAAGCTTTCTTT
CDR3: CAISVNFQNTEAFF

length: 17
V: TRBV14
size: few
D: .
J: TRBJ2-3
DNA: TGTGCCAGCAGCCAAGATCGCGTAGGCCCCACCACAGATACGCAGTATTTT
CDR3: CASSQDRVGPTTDTQYF

length: 19
V: TRBV27
size: .
D: TRBD2
J: TRBJ2-3
DNA: TGTGCCAGCAGTTTTTTGGGGCTAGCGGGGGGGCCGAGCACAGATACGCAGTATTTT
CDR3: CASSFLGLAGGPSTDTQYF

length: 18
V: TRBV4-1
size: many
D: .
J: TRBJ1-5
DNA: TGCGCCAGCAGCCAAGAGTGGGCGGGAGCCGATAGCAATCAGCCCCAGCATTTT
CDR3: CASSQEWAGADSNQPQHF